This T cell receptor beta chain was documented in a study of glioma-infiltrating T cells after dendritic cell vaccination. Deletions cut 4 bases from V and 0 bases from J, with 7 bases between. Germline V CDR1 and CDR2: LNHDA, SQIVND (reference sequence). The CDR3 contains 13 residues. Time point noted: after dendritic cell vaccination, including at tumor progression/relapse. None of the glioblastoma patients had an isocitrate dehydrogenase mutation. Measured with immunoSEQ multiplex PCR; TCRdb has only the in-frame clones, and not every one. The sample consists of approximately 46,000 clones, approximately 90% of them appearing once.

The sample was blood, taken after dendritic cell vaccination. V and J are TRBV19 and TRBJ2-7; possible D gene TRBD1, 5 bases. The receptor comes from a human donor with glioblastoma. The CDR3 loop is CASSRGTSYEQYF. The CDR3 region has the DNA TGTGCCAGTAGTAGGGGCACCTCCTACGAGCAGTACTTC.